These 7 T cell receptor beta chains share one sample of origin, sequenced in a study of control samples from healthy donors and cancer patients. Using immunoSEQ multiplex PCR, the repertoire was profiled, and TCRdb retains in-frame clones only, with some absent. The sample holds around 53,000 clones, around 90% seen once. The sample consisted of PBMCs. These receptor sequences come from a man aged 55 to 70 with head and neck cancer.

This chain joins TRBV30 and TRBJ2-7, with a tentative D call TRBD1 (6 bases). CDR1 is GTSNPN, CDR2 SVGIG, per germline (reference sequence). The CDR3 is 13 amino acids. V lost 1 base and J lost 3, with 10 bases in between. For the CDR3, the DNA is TGTGCCTGGAGTGAGGGACAAAGCTACGAGCAGTACTTC. The encoded protein is CAWSEGQSYEQYF.

The chain combines TRBV5-6 with TRBJ2-3; D tentatively fits TRBD1 or TRBD2 (5 bases each). Germline CDR1 reads SGHDT; CDR2 reads YYEEEE. The V end was cut by 1 base, the J end by 6 bases, with 9 bases between. There are 13 residues in the CDR3. CDR3 loop: CASSLSRGDTQYF. In DNA, the CDR3 is TGTGCCAGCAGCTTGTCACGGGGCGATACGCAGTATTTT.

The chain combines TRBV9 with TRBJ1-2; perhaps TRBD1 as D (5 bases). Germline-derived CDR1 and CDR2 are SGDLS and YYNGEE. The V and J ends lost 3 bases and 11 bases respectively, with 20 bases between them. This CDR3 contains 14 residues. CDR3 bases: TGTGCCAGCAGCGGGGGACGGCTGCCTATAGGATACACCTTC. It encodes CASSGGRLPIGYTF. Combining the CDR3 with reference TRBV9 and TRBJ1-2 gives the whole variable domain DSGVTQTPKHLITATGQRVTLRCSPRSGDLSVYWYQQSLDQGLQFLIQYYNGEERAKGNILERFSAQQFPDLHSELNLSSLELGDSALYFCASSGGRLPIGYTFGSGTRLTVV.

This chain uses TRBV19 with TRBJ2-7; the match to TRBD2 covers 16 bases. CDR1 LNHDA and CDR2 SQIVND come from the germline V gene (reference sequence). The CDR3 is made up of 17 amino acids. V dropped 4 bases and J dropped 2; count of bases not matched to a gene: 5. The CDR3 DNA sequence: TGTGCCAGTAGTACGGGACTAGCGGGAGGGGTCACCTACGAGCAGTACTTC. Translated, it gives CASSTGLAGGVTYEQYF.

The chain is built from TRBV11-2 and TRBJ2-5, with 9 nucleotides matching TRBD1. The germline CDR1 and CDR2 sequences are SGHAT and FQNNGV. This CDR3 is built from 15 residues. V shed 4 bases and J 4 bases; nucleotides not matched to a gene: 7. The CDR3 DNA reads TGTGCCAGCAGCTCAAACAGGGGGCGCGGAGAGACCCAGTACTTC. It yields the protein CASSSNRGRGETQYF.

The J gene is TRBJ2-7, the V gene TRBV6-5; D perhaps matches TRBD1 (6 bases). The germline V gene has CDR1 MNHEY and CDR2 SVGAGI. CDR3 size: 12 residues. V was trimmed by 10 bases and J by 3 bases, leaving 13 bases between them. In nucleotides, the CDR3 is TGTGCCACCCACCCGGACAGCTACGAGCAGTACTTC. Residues: CATHPDSYEQYF.

V usage is TRBV11-3 and J usage is TRBJ2-7; no clear D gene. Germline CDR1 SGHNT, CDR2 YENEEA. The CDR3 length is 13 residues. V lost 1 base and J lost 0, with 4 bases in between. The CDR3 region has the DNA TGTGCCAGCAGCTTAGCGGCCTCCTACGAGCAGTACTTC. Translating gives CASSLAASYEQYF. The full variable domain, completed using reference TRBV11-3 and TRBJ2-7, is EAGVVQSPRYKIIEKKQPVAFWCNPISGHNTLYWYLQNLGQGPELLIRYENEEAVDDSQLPKDRFSAERLKGVDSTLKIQPAELGDSAVYLCASSLAASYEQYFGPGTRLTVT.